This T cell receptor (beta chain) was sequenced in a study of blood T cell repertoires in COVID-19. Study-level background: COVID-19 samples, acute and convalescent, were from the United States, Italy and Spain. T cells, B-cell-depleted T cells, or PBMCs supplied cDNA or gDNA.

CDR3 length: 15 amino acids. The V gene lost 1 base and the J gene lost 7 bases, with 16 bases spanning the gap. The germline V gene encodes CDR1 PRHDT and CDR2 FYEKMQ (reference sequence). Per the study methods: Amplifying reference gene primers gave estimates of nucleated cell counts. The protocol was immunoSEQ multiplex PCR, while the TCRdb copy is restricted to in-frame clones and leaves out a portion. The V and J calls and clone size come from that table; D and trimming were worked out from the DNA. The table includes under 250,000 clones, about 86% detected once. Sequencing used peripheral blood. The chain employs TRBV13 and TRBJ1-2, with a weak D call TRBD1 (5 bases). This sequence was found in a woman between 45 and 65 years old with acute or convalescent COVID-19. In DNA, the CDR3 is TGTGCCAGCAGCTTAGTACAGGCCCCGCTGGCTGGCTACACCTTC. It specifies CASSLVQAPLAGYTF. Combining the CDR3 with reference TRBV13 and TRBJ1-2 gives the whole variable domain AAGVIQSPRHLIKEKRETATLKCYPIPRHDTVYWYQQGPGQDPQFLISFYEKMQSDKGSIPDRFSAQQFSDYHSELNMSSLELGDSALYFCASSLVQAPLAGYTFGSGTRLTVV.